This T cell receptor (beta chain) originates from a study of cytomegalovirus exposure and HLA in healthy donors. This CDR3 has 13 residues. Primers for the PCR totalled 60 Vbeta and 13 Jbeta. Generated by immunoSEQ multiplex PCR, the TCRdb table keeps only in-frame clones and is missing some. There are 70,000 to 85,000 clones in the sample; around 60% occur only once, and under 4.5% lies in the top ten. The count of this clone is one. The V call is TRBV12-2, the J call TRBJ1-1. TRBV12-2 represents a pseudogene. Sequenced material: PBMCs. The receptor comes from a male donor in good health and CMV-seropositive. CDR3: CASRSESNTEAFF. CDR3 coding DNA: TGTGCAAGTCGCTCGGAGAGCAACACTGAAGCTTTCTTT.